This T cell receptor beta chain was sequenced for a study of cytotoxic CD8 clonotypes in ibrutinib-treated CLL. Study background: The response samples were taken once patients had been treated for a median of about 12 months, range 6 to 36.

Libraries of TCR beta were made from about 2.2 micrograms of genomic DNA that came from cryopreserved PBMCs. Depth targeted 1 in 200,000 to 1 in 1 million T cells, averaging approximately 10x coverage per clonotype. Profiling relied on immunoSEQ multiplex PCR, and the TCRdb table lists in-frame clones only, not all of them. Of 60,000 to 75,000 clones listed, approximately 90% are singletons. The CDR3 totals 14 residues. The germline CDR1 and CDR2 sequences are SGHAT and FQNNGV. V was pared by 5 bases and J by 5 bases, with 13 bases between. This TCR was recovered from a human donor with chronic lymphocytic leukemia. Sequenced here: PBMCs, sampled after 12 months of ibrutinib treatment. The chain has TRBV11-2 and TRBJ2-1; D is unresolved. The DNA of the CDR3 is TGTGCCAGCAGCCCCCGGGTAAGTGACAATGAGCAGTTCTTC. This codes for CASSPRVSDNEQFF.